This T cell receptor beta chain was captured by sequencing in a study of blood T cell repertoires in COVID-19. Losses at the gene ends were 0 bases for V and 2 bases for J; bases not matched to a gene: 5. Germline-derived CDR1 and CDR2 are LGHDT and YNNKEL (reference sequence). CDR3 length equals 16 residues. Measured with immunoSEQ multiplex PCR; TCRdb has only the in-frame clones, and not every one. The sample holds 90,000 to 120,000 clones, approximately 88% seen once. This sequence originates from a human donor in a cohort sampled during active COVID-19. The chain is built from TRBV3-1 (or the pseudogene TRBV3-2) and TRBJ2-3, with TRBD2 matching over 7 bases. The specimen was peripheral blood. The chain's CDR3 is CASSQDFAGVTDTQYF. The CDR3 DNA reads as TGTGCCAGCAGCCAAGATTTCGCGGGAGTCACAGATACGCAGTATTTT.